This TCR beta chain was found in a study of CD8+ T cells in alopecia areata. This CDR3 spans 12 amino acids. In germline, CDR1 is SNHLY, CDR2 FYNNEI. Trimming left V 7 bases short and J 6 bases short, with 12 bases between. Only a few counts were recorded for this clone. Sorting of CD4+ cells into CD25+CD127- cells was carried out for a handful of patients. Alopecia areata patients provided lesional scalp punch biopsies and peripheral blood, both collected for the study. Sorting of CD4+ and CD8+ T cells was performed on PBMCs. It was cDNA, reverse transcribed from extracted RNA, that served as the sequencing template. Here immunoSEQ multiplex PCR was the method, and the copy in TCRdb shows in-frame clones only, minus some. The repertoire has about 37,000 clones, around half of them found once; the top ten carry over 1.5%.

Sequenced sample: CD4+ Tregs sorted from blood. This TCR derives from a human donor with alopecia areata. This chain connects TRBV2 to TRBJ1-2; D is uncertain. In nucleotides, the CDR3 is TGTGCCAGCAACGCCGACTCCCATGGCTACACCTTC. Its translation: CASNADSHGYTF. Full variable domain (missing parts from reference TRBV2 and TRBJ1-2): EPEVTQTPSHQVTQMGQEVILRCVPISNHLYFYWYRQILGQKVEFLVSFYNNEISEKSEIFDDQFSVERPDGSNFTLKIRSTKLEDSAMYFCASNADSHGYTFGSGTRLTVV.